The T cell receptor (beta chain) under discussion was sequenced for a study of blood T cell repertoires in COVID-19. For the study at large: COVID-19 samples collected from the United States, Italy and Spain covered acute and convalescent phases. T cells, B-cell-depleted T cells, or PBMCs supplied cDNA or gDNA.

TCRdb's copy holds only in-frame clones and misses some; the assay was immunoSEQ multiplex PCR. The sample includes some 60,000 clones, 65% to 90% seen only once; the top ten take 10%. Germline values: CDR1 SEHNR, CDR2 FQNEAQ (reference sequence). The CDR3 loop spans 14 amino acids. Trimming stripped 1 base from V and 4 bases from J, with 10 bases between. V is TRBV7-9 and J is TRBJ1-2, with D uncertain. The receptor was derived from a man aged 50 or older with COVID-19, enrolled during active disease. The sequencing sample was made of peripheral blood. The CDR3 reads CASSLGEGSYGYTF. Here the CDR3 DNA reads TGTGCCAGCAGCTTAGGGGAAGGGAGCTATGGCTACACCTTC.